The present entry profiles one T cell receptor beta chain with its context. The record originates from a study of shared clonotypes between healthy human individuals. Study in general: Donors had three CD4 naive, three CD4 memory, two CD8 naive and one CD8 memory plate apiece.

Deep level was the assay's run setting. A 200 ng quantity of DNA, roughly 29,000 T cell genomes, went into the sorted-subset replicate PCRs. Authors' data handling: ImmunoSEQ only sent back junction sequences with no quality scores, so filtering was done differently. The protocol was immunoSEQ multiplex PCR, while the TCRdb copy is restricted to in-frame clones and leaves out a portion. That table gives V, J and clone size, and the DNA gave D and trimming. The repertoire has about 1.5 million clones, approximately 98% of them found once; the top ten carry less than 0.55%. CDR3 size: 15 residues. The V gene's germline CDR1 is KGHSH and CDR2 LQKENI. V lost 2 bases and J 5 bases, leaving 13 bases between the germline ends.

Material for sequencing was naive CD4+ T cells sorted from blood. The subset is: CD45RA+ positively selected. The V call is TRBV18, the J call TRBJ1-5; D is undetermined. The clonotype originates from a young man in good health. The CDR3 DNA is TGTGCCAGCTCACCATTATCGGCTGGGGATCAGCCCCAGCATTTT. Translating gives CASSPLSAGDQPQHF.